This note documents a single T cell receptor beta chain sequence. No antigen is known for it. Original data processing: Out-of-frame sequences were removed, leaving 2,000,000 or so distinct TCRbeta sequences. Measured with immunoSEQ multiplex PCR; TCRdb has only the in-frame clones, and not every one. V and J calls and clone size are copied from that table; D and trimming were computed from the DNA. The repertoire consists of about 64,000 clones, with roughly three quarters occurring once and the leading ten covering nearly 0.9%. The data were obtained in a study of memory CD4+ T cells and cytomegalovirus serostatus. Study in general: Of the healthy Belgian adults, 9 or 10 were CMV seropositive and 20 to 30 seronegative.

The sort gate was single viable CD3+CD4+CD8-CD45RO+ cells for memory CD4+ T cells. Study-level points and caveats: Suggested: most of the CMV-linked TCR signature lies in CD4+ memory cells. Each of 67 CMV-associated TCRbeta sequences occurred in one to five individuals.

The germline CDR1 and CDR2 sequences are SGHAT and FQNNGV. With 1 base removed from V and 4 bases from J, the gap between germline ends came to 1 base. There are 12 residues in the CDR3. Sequenced material: memory CD4+ T cells from blood. This receptor was obtained from an adult in good health and CMV-seronegative. This chain uses TRBV11-2 with TRBJ2-2; no definite D call. CDR3 DNA: TGTGCCAGCAGCTTAGGCACCGGGGAGCTGTTTTTT. This encodes CASSLGTGELFF.